The 24 T cell receptor beta chains in this list originate from one sample, sequenced in a study of chemoradiotherapy in HPV16-positive cancers. Generated by immunoSEQ multiplex PCR, the TCRdb table keeps only in-frame clones and is missing some. The sample includes roughly 10,000 clones, roughly 72% seen only once; the top ten take around 35%. This material was collected from a patient who underwent chemoradiotherapy. The receptors here all came from a human donor with HPV-associated anogenital cancer.

V usage is TRBV19 and J usage is TRBJ2-4; D unresolved. V lost 7 bases to trimming and J lost 1 base, with 14 bases between them. Per germline, CDR1 LNHDA and CDR2 SQIVND (reference sequence). The CDR3 contains 15 residues. CDR3 region: CASKRTASAKNIQYF. In DNA form, the CDR3 reads TGTGCCAGTAAGAGGACGGCAAGCGCCAAAAACATTCAGTACTTC.

The V and J genes are TRBV19 and TRBJ2-3, with 7 nucleotides matching TRBD2. The CDR3 runs 15 residues. After removal of 2 bases from V and 4 bases from J, the junction contained 6 bases not matched to a gene. Germline-derived CDR1 and CDR2 are LNHDA and SQIVND (reference sequence). DNA of the CDR3: TGTGCCAGTAGTATAACGGGGGGAGGTGCAGATACGCAGTATTTT. Its translation is CASSITGGGADTQYF.

There are a few counts of this clone. This chain joins TRBV25-1 and TRBJ1-2; D unclear. V lost 4 bases and J 13 bases, leaving 16 bases between the germline ends. The V gene's germline CDR1 is MGHDK and CDR2 SYGVNS. This CDR3 has 12 amino acids. This CDR3 reads CASSAIGSTATF. The CDR3, as DNA: TGTGCCAGCAGTGCCATCGGGTCAACAGCCACCTTC.

V usage is TRBV19 and J usage is TRBJ2-1; 9 bases are a match to TRBD2. CDR3 length: 17 amino acids. The germline CDR1 and CDR2 sequences are LNHDA and SQIVND (reference sequence). J was trimmed by 2 bases and V by 5 bases; bases with no gene match: 10. CDR3 nucleotide sequence: TGTGCCAGTAGTCTGGGTAGCGGGAGTGTTCCCTACAATGAGCAGTTCTTC. Translation: CASSLGSGSVPYNEQFF.

This chain links TRBV6-5 with TRBJ1-6; D remains ambiguous. With 2 bases removed from V and 8 bases from J, the gap between germline ends came to 16 bases. The CDR3 loop spans 16 amino acids. The germline V gene has CDR1 MNHEY and CDR2 SVGAGI. CDR3 residues: CASSYNSPGVDSPLHF. CDR3 sequence (DNA): TGTGCCAGCAGTTACAATTCACCCGGGGTTGATTCACCCCTCCACTTT.

This clone showed up just a few times. The V call is TRBV5-1, the J call TRBJ2-7; 10 nucleotides match TRBD1. V lost 6 bases and J lost 1; bases outside the gene matches: 7. The CDR3 loop spans 15 amino acids. CDR1 is SGHRS and CDR2 is YFSETQ in the germline V gene. The DNA of the CDR3 is TGCGCCAGCACCCCGAGGGACAGGGGATCCTACGAGCAGTACTTC. This gives the protein CASTPRDRGSYEQYF.

The chain combines TRBV5-1 with TRBJ1-2, with 7 bases identical to TRBD1. The CDR3 covers 16 residues. Germline CDR1 and CDR2: SGHRS and YFSETQ. V lost 4 bases and J lost 3; bases outside the gene matches: 12. The CDR3 reads CASSIQQGPRDYGYTF. The CDR3 DNA reads TGCGCCAGCAGCATACAACAGGGGCCGCGGGACTATGGCTACACCTTC.

The chain recombines TRBV21-1 with TRBJ1-2. TRBV21-1 is shown as a pseudogene. This CDR3 region has 14 residues. CDR3 loop: CASSKAQSLTGYTF. DNA of the CDR3: TGTGCCAGCAGCAAAGCGCAGTCCCTAACTGGCTACACCTTC.

This chain connects TRBV27 to TRBJ2-3; 14 bases are shared with TRBD2. This CDR3 region has 16 residues. The junction had 5 bases not matched to a gene; V was cut back by 5 bases and J by 4 bases. Germline V gene sequence: CDR1 MNHEY, CDR2 SMNVEV (reference sequence). CDR3 sequence reads: CASSPRLAGGSDTQYF. The CDR3 DNA reads as TGTGCCAGCAGTCCCCGACTAGCGGGGGGGTCAGATACGCAGTATTTT.

The J gene is TRBJ2-3, the V gene TRBV7-2; 7 positions match TRBD2. CDR3 length equals 16 residues. J lost 3 bases, V lost 0 bases, and 6 bases had no gene match. The germline V gene has CDR1 SGHTA and CDR2 FQGNSA. CDR3 in amino acids: CASSLALGGATDTQYF. CDR3 DNA: TGTGCCAGCAGCTTAGCGCTGGGAGGGGCAACAGATACGCAGTATTTT.

The rearrangement joins TRBV5-1 to TRBJ2-7; TRBD1 might be the D (7 bases). This CDR3 has 14 amino acids. Trimming shortened V by 4 bases and J by 6 bases, and 17 bases separated the two germline ends. Germline values: CDR1 SGHRS, CDR2 YFSETQ. The CDR3, as DNA: TGCGCCAGCAGCCCGACAGGGAGGTTGGGCGAGCAGTACTTC. As protein: CASSPTGRLGEQYF.

This chain joins TRBV7-2 and TRBJ2-3; no clear D gene. CDR3 length: 13 amino acids. With 2 bases removed from V and 2 bases from J, the gap between germline ends came to 5 bases. Germline loops: CDR1 SGHTA, CDR2 FQGNSA. The CDR3 loop reads CASSLTATDTQYF. The CDR3 bases are TGTGCCAGCAGCTTAACCGCCACAGATACGCAGTATTTT.

This chain connects TRBV9 to TRBJ2-1, with 9 bases identical to TRBD2. Germline loops: CDR1 SGDLS, CDR2 YYNGEE. V lost 4 bases to trimming and J lost 2 bases; unmatched junction nucleotides: 16. The CDR3 is 19 residues long. CDR3 residues: CASSTVAGGLRFTYNEQFF. The CDR3 coding sequence is TGTGCCAGCAGCACGGTGGCGGGAGGGCTAAGGTTCACCTACAATGAGCAGTTCTTC.

The gene calls are TRBV5-1 and TRBJ2-1, with TRBD2 identical over 8 bases. This CDR3 has 15 amino acids. Germline trimming cut 2 bases from V and 8 bases from J; bases unmatched to any gene: 9. Germline V CDR1 and CDR2: SGHRS, YFSETQ. The CDR3, as DNA: TGCGCCAGCAGCTTCCCAGCGGGGGCCGGAGATGAGCAGTTCTTC. As protein: CASSFPAGAGDEQFF.

The gene calls are TRBV11-3 and TRBJ2-3, with D possibly being TRBD2 (6 bases). There are 15 residues in the CDR3. The V gene lost 5 bases and the J gene lost 4 bases, with 16 bases spanning the gap. The germline gives CDR1 SGHNT, CDR2 YENEEA. The CDR3 DNA reads TGTGCCAGCAGCGAAACTAGCATCGAACCAGATACGCAGTATTTT. Translation gives CASSETSIEPDTQYF.

This clone appeared a single time. This chain uses TRBV28 with TRBJ1-6; 11 bases fit TRBD1. In germline, CDR1 is MDHEN, CDR2 SYDVKM. This CDR3 region has 15 residues. J was trimmed by 7 bases and V by 9 bases; bases with no gene match: 8. The CDR3 spells CASQGQGVGNSPLHF. CDR3 bases: TGTGCCAGTCAGGGACAGGGGGTAGGAAATTCACCCCTCCACTTT. Variable domain in full (rest from reference TRBV28 and TRBJ1-6): DVKVTQSSRYLVKRTGEKVFLECVQDMDHENMFWYRQDPGLGLRLIYFSYDVKMKEKGDIPEGYSVSREKKERFSLILESASTNQTSMYLCASQGQGVGNSPLHFGNGTRLTVT.

This chain uses TRBV14 with TRBJ1-6; D unclear. The germline V gene has CDR1 SGHDN and CDR2 FVKESK. V was clipped by 1 base and J by 8 bases, with 9 bases between them. The CDR3 has 14 amino acids. CDR3 sequence reads: CASSQGREYSPLHF. CDR3 coding DNA: TGTGCCAGCAGCCAAGGTAGAGAATATTCACCCCTCCACTTT.

The J gene is TRBJ2-5, the V gene TRBV10-2; 10 bases align to TRBD2. CDR1 and CDR2 (germline): WSHSY, SAAADI. V lost 4 bases and J lost 6; bases outside the gene matches: 8. There are 15 residues in the CDR3. For the CDR3, the DNA is TGCGCCAGCAGTGCTAGCGGGGGCCTCGGAAAGACCCAGTACTTC. It specifies CASSASGGLGKTQYF.

Notes on this clone: The junction departs from the called germline gene at one end, perhaps through a read error. CDR3 region: CASSEDRKTVF. DNA of the CDR3: TGCGCCAGCAGTGAAGATAGAAAAACTGTTTTT. V usage is TRBV10-1 and J usage is TRBJ1-4; D call uncertain. CDR1 is WNHNN and CDR2 is SYGVQD in the germline V gene (reference sequence). The CDR3 has 11 residues.

This clone appeared a few times. V usage is TRBV19 and J usage is TRBJ1-2, with D possibly being TRBD1 (5 bases). This CDR3 has 14 residues. The germline gives CDR1 LNHDA, CDR2 SQIVND (reference sequence). Between the trimmed V and J ends, which lost 2 bases and 4 bases, there was a span of 11 bases. The CDR3 region is CASSIMGEAYGYTF. CDR3 coding DNA: TGTGCCAGTAGTATAATGGGGGAGGCCTATGGCTACACCTTC.

CDR3 sequence: CAISESAGQGNYGYTF. CDR3 bases: TGTGCCATCAGTGAGTCGGCGGGACAGGGAAACTATGGCTACACCTTC. The chain uses TRBV10-3 and TRBJ1-2, with 9 bases that match TRBD1. The J segment lost 2 bases and the V segment lost 0 bases, leaving 4 bases of the junction unmatched. Looked up from germline, CDR1 is ENHRY and CDR2 is SYGVKD. This CDR3 has 16 amino acids.

This clone was seen once. CDR3 sequence: CASSYSTGRKSGYTF. In nucleotides, the CDR3 is TGTGCCAGCAGTTACTCGACAGGGAGGAAGAGTGGCTACACCTTC. The chain carries TRBV6-5 and TRBJ1-2; TRBD1 matches 7 bases. CDR3 length: 15 residues. V shed 0 bases and J 7 bases; nucleotides not matched to a gene: 8. CDR1 is MNHEY and CDR2 is SVGAGI in the germline V gene.

This clone was detected only a few times. V is TRBV29-1 and J is TRBJ1-1; D gene uncertain. Germline CDR1 is SQVTM and CDR2 is ANQGSEA. V lost 8 bases and J 1 base, leaving 17 bases between the germline ends. This CDR3 has 14 amino acids. The CDR3 bases are TGCAGCTGTGATTGCTGGTCCACGAACACTGAAGCTTTCTTT. Translation gives CSCDCWSTNTEAFF.

The V call is TRBV4-1, the J call TRBJ2-1; 8 bases are shared with TRBD2. CDR1 is MGHRA, CDR2 YSYEKL, per germline. The CDR3 consists of 15 residues. Unmatched junction bases numbered 7, after V lost 3 bases and J lost 6 bases. CDR3 sequence reads: CASSQASGPSNEQFF. As DNA, the CDR3 is TGCGCCAGCAGCCAGGCTAGCGGGCCCTCCAATGAGCAGTTCTTC.